These 29 T cell receptor beta chains were sequenced from one sample in a study of radiotherapy plus CTLA-4 blockade in lung cancer. The data were produced by immunoSEQ multiplex PCR, yet TCRdb's version contains in-frame clones alone and is incomplete. The data contain some 15,000 clones, roughly 72% of them seen just once; the ten biggest clones take up about 43%. This specimen was peripheral blood, taken from a patient treated with radiotherapy plus ipilimumab. The receptors were sampled from a human donor with non-small cell lung cancer whose response to radiotherapy plus ipilimumab could not be evaluated.

This clone showed up just a few times. The chain employs TRBV28 and TRBJ1-1, with D maybe TRBD1 (6 bases). V lost 5 bases to trimming and J lost 8 bases, with 12 bases between them. From germline, CDR1 is MDHEN and CDR2 SYDVKM. The CDR3 loop spans 12 amino acids. The CDR3 coding sequence is TGTGCCAGCAGTCGCGACAGGAGGGAAGCTTTCTTT. Its translation: CASSRDRREAFF.

The V and J genes are TRBV6-4 and TRBJ1-3; the match to TRBD1 covers 7 bases. Unmatched junction bases numbered 5, after V lost 8 bases and J lost 4 bases. The CDR3 loop spans 13 amino acids. In germline, CDR1 is MRHNA, CDR2 SNTAGT. In DNA, the CDR3 is TGTGCCAGCCCGCCGGGACAGGGAAACACCATATATTTT. It is translated as CASPPGQGNTIYF.

This clone has only a few counts. This chain links TRBV5-8 with TRBJ1-3, with D tentatively TRBD1 (6 bases). The ends were cut back, 1 base at V and 0 bases at J, with 8 bases in the middle. This CDR3 has 15 amino acids. From germline, CDR1 is SGHTS and CDR2 YDEGEE. The CDR3 DNA follows: TGTGCCAGCAGCTTGAGGGGGGGCTCTGGAAACACCATATATTTT. It translates to CASSLRGGSGNTIYF.

The chain has TRBV5-1 and TRBJ2-2, with TRBD2 matching 7 bases. Germline-derived CDR1 and CDR2 are SGHRS and YFSETQ. V lost 2 bases to trimming and J lost 4 bases; unmatched junction nucleotides: 8. The CDR3 covers 16 residues. CDR3 DNA: TGCGCCAGCAGCTTCTCAATGACTAGCACCACCGGGGAGCTGTTTTTT. Its protein product is CASSFSMTSTTGELFF.

The genes are TRBV10-3 and TRBJ2-5; weak D call: TRBD1 (5 bases). Germline CDR1 and CDR2: ENHRY and SYGVKD. Trimming left V 3 bases short and J 5 bases short, with 13 bases between. The CDR3 has 14 residues. The CDR3 spells CAISDGIGVETQYF. CDR3 bases: TGTGCCATCAGTGACGGAATAGGGGTCGAGACCCAGTACTTC.

The chain has TRBV7-2 and TRBJ1-2, with TRBD1 as a possible D gene (6 bases). Germline V gene sequence: CDR1 SGHTA, CDR2 FQGNSA. There are 14 residues in the CDR3. Trimming removed 1 base from V and 2 bases from J, with 8 bases in between. The CDR3 spells CASSLDRDNYGYTF. The CDR3 DNA reads as TGTGCCAGCAGCTTAGACAGGGACAACTATGGCTACACCTTC.

V is TRBV5-6 and J is TRBJ2-7; the D gene is possibly TRBD2 (7 bases). Trimming removed 4 bases at V and 0 bases at J, with 14 bases between. Germline loops: CDR1 SGHDT, CDR2 YYEEEE. The CDR3 is 15 amino acids. The CDR3 is CASSQNGGRSYEQYF. Written as DNA, the CDR3 is TGTGCCAGCAGCCAGAACGGGGGGCGCTCCTACGAGCAGTACTTC.

This clone was counted a few times. The V call is TRBV5-1, the J call TRBJ1-6; D is perhaps TRBD1 (5 bases). The CDR3 runs 17 residues. The germline V gene has CDR1 SGHRS and CDR2 YFSETQ. Trimming removed 0 bases at V and 5 bases at J, with 15 bases between. This CDR3 is CASSLDGRVRDNSPLHF. The CDR3 DNA reads as TGCGCCAGCAGCTTGGACGGCAGGGTCAGGGATAATTCACCCCTCCACTTT.

The V and J genes are TRBV5-4 and TRBJ1-1, with a tentative D call TRBD1 (6 bases). The germline gives CDR1 SGHNT, CDR2 YYREEE (reference sequence). Trimming removed 7 bases from V and 0 bases from J, with 7 bases in between. This CDR3 is 12 amino acids long. CDR3: CASQGLNTEAFF. CDR3 coding DNA: TGTGCCAGCCAGGGGCTGAACACTGAAGCTTTCTTT.

This clone was counted once. V usage is TRBV5-1 and J usage is TRBJ2-6; weak D call: TRBD1 (6 bases). This CDR3 has 15 residues. The ends were cut back, 2 bases at V and 4 bases at J, with 10 bases in the middle. The germline V gene has CDR1 SGHRS and CDR2 YFSETQ. CDR3 sequence (DNA): TGCGCCAGCAGCTTCTCAGGGGTAGGGGCCAACGTCCTGACTTTC. Translated, it gives CASSFSGVGANVLTF.

The J gene is TRBJ1-1, the V gene TRBV7-9; D may be TRBD1 (5 bases). The CDR3 has 14 amino acids. The germline V gene encodes CDR1 SEHNR and CDR2 FQNEAQ (reference sequence). The V gene lost 5 bases and the J gene lost 7 bases, with 17 bases spanning the gap. CDR3 DNA: TGTGCCAGCAGCCAACAGGCAGGGATAATTGAAGCTTTCTTT. Residues: CASSQQAGIIEAFF.

This rearrangement joins TRBV18 to TRBJ2-1; perhaps TRBD1 as D (6 bases). The CDR3 has 15 amino acids. V was pared by 2 bases and J by 9 bases, with 17 bases between. Germline V gene sequence: CDR1 KGHSH, CDR2 LQKENI. CDR3 loop: CASSPVRGEDSEQFF. CDR3 coding DNA: TGTGCCAGCTCACCAGTCAGGGGAGAGGACAGTGAGCAGTTCTTC. Full variable domain (outside the CDR3, taken from reference TRBV18 and TRBJ2-1): NAGVMQNPRHLVRRRGQEARLRCSPMKGHSHVYWYRQLPEEGLKFMVYLQKENIIDESGMPKERFSAEFPKEGPSILRIQQVVRGDSAAYFCASSPVRGEDSEQFFGPGTRLTVL.

The V and J genes are TRBV6-5 and TRBJ1-2; 12 bases agree with TRBD1. V shed 6 bases, J shed 2 bases, and the junction held 1 base outside the gene matches. The CDR3 length is 14 residues. Germline CDR1 and CDR2: MNHEY and SVGAGI. CDR3 nucleotide sequence: TGTGCCAGCAGGGGGACAGGGGGCAACTATGGCTACACCTTC. This encodes CASRGTGGNYGYTF.

The V and J genes are TRBV30 and TRBJ2-2; TRBD1 might be the D (5 bases). The germline V and J ends were trimmed by 2 bases and 4 bases, with 8 bases remaining between them. This CDR3 is 13 amino acids long. Germline V gene sequence: CDR1 GTSNPN, CDR2 SVGIG (reference sequence). The CDR3 nucleotides read TGTGCCTGGAGTCCCCAGGGCACCGGGGAGCTGTTTTTT. Translation gives CAWSPQGTGELFF.

This sequence joins TRBV6-1 and TRBJ1-2; D unresolved. CDR3 length: 14 amino acids. Germline-derived CDR1 and CDR2 are MNHNS and SASEGT. The ends were cut back, 2 bases at V and 1 base at J, with 8 bases in the middle. Here the CDR3 reads CASSEFLVNYGYTF. The CDR3 DNA follows: TGTGCCAGCAGTGAATTTCTCGTTAACTATGGCTACACCTTC.

Here the CDR3 reads CSVEAPGFTTTDTQYF. The CDR3 DNA sequence: TGCAGCGTTGAGGCCCCAGGGTTTACAACCACAGATACGCAGTATTTT. The genes are TRBV29-1 and TRBJ2-3; D possibly corresponds to TRBD1 (5 bases). The length of the CDR3 is 16 residues. V lost 3 bases and J 2 bases, leaving 18 bases between the germline ends. Germline V gives CDR1 SQVTM, CDR2 ANQGSEA.

The chain links TRBV6-5 to TRBJ1-1; D gene uncertain. CDR1 is MNHEY, CDR2 SVGAGI, per germline. This CDR3 comprises 14 residues. V lost 2 bases to trimming and J lost 7 bases, with 14 bases between them. The CDR3 is CASSYLPQPIEAFF. The CDR3 nucleotides read TGTGCCAGCAGTTACCTCCCACAGCCTATTGAAGCTTTCTTT.

About this clone: The junction differs from germline at one of its ends, possibly a read error. The V and J genes are TRBV12-5 and TRBJ2-7; TRBD1 agrees at 7 bases. The CDR3 totals 12 residues. Germline V gene data show CDR1 as LGHNT and CDR2 as FRNRAP. The CDR3 region has the DNA TGTGCTAGTGGTTTCGGGGACAGCCATGTAATCTTC. Protein product: CASGFGDSHVIF.

This clone has just a few counts. The rearrangement links TRBV10-3 to TRBJ1-5; a weak D match, TRBD1 (5 bases). Trimming pared 2 bases from V and 3 bases from J, leaving 11 bases between. This CDR3 has 15 amino acids. CDR1 and CDR2 (germline): ENHRY, SYGVKD. CDR3 coding DNA: TGTGCCATCAGTGAGGTAGGGGTGGACAATCAGCCCCAGCATTTT. Protein sequence: CAISEVGVDNQPQHF.

This clone was counted between two and nine times. The J gene is TRBJ1-5, the V gene TRBV21-1; the table assigns TRBD1, which was not confirmed against the DNA. TRBV21-1 is labeled a pseudogene. This CDR3 region has 15 residues. DNA of the CDR3: TGTGCCAGCAGCTTAGGGGCAACTAGCAATCAGCCCCAGCATTTT. As protein: CASSLGATSNQPQHF.

This clone was seen more than once but under ten times. CDR3: CASSFLTLGRGNTEAFF. CDR3 nucleotide sequence: TGTGCCAGCTCCTTTTTGACCCTTGGGAGAGGAAACACTGAAGCTTTCTTT. The V gene is TRBV18, the J gene TRBJ1-1; D unclear. This CDR3 contains 17 residues. CDR1 and CDR2 from the germline V gene are KGHSH and LQKENI. Trimming left V 6 bases short and J 2 bases short, with 22 bases between.

This clone was counted only a few times. V is TRBV9 and J is TRBJ2-1; 7 bases are shared with TRBD2. This CDR3 has 16 amino acids. V was clipped by 3 bases and J by 4 bases; unmatched bases: 10. In germline, CDR1 is SGDLS, CDR2 YYNGEE. The CDR3 is CASSESERGLYNEQFF. CDR3 DNA sequence: TGTGCCAGCAGCGAGTCTGAGCGGGGTCTTTACAATGAGCAGTTCTTC.

V gene TRBV28 combines with J gene TRBJ1-5; D is uncertain. The CDR3 runs to 18 residues. Trimming stripped 5 bases from V and 0 bases from J, with 20 bases between. Germline values: CDR1 MDHEN, CDR2 SYDVKM. CDR3 residues: CASSPPAGIGYSNQPQHF. CDR3 coding DNA: TGTGCCAGCAGTCCACCGGCAGGTATCGGATATAGCAATCAGCCCCAGCATTTT.

This clone was picked up one time. The chain uses TRBV29-1 and TRBJ1-1; the D gene is possibly TRBD1 (6 bases). The germline CDR1 and CDR2 sequences are SQVTM and ANQGSEA. This CDR3 region has 12 residues. The ends were cut back, 5 bases at V and 5 bases at J, with 12 bases in the middle. CDR3 in amino acids: CSVRRGKTEAFF. As DNA, the CDR3 is TGCAGCGTTCGCAGGGGAAAGACTGAAGCTTTCTTT. The variable domain in full, with the rest retrieved from reference TRBV29-1 and TRBJ1-1, is SAVISQKPSRDICQRGTSLTIQCQVDSQVTMMFWYRQQPGQSLTLIATANQGSEATYESGFVIDKFPISRPNLTFSTLTVSNMSPEDSSIYLCSVRRGKTEAFFGQGTRLTVV.

The chain combines TRBV5-6 with TRBJ2-3; 14 positions match TRBD2. CDR1 SGHDT and CDR2 YYEEEE come from the germline V gene. There are 17 residues in the CDR3. V was pared by 4 bases and J by 2 bases, with 6 bases of the junction left unmatched. The CDR3 spells CASSRRTSGGFTDTQYF. The CDR3 coding sequence is TGTGCCAGCAGCCGCCGGACTAGCGGGGGGTTCACAGATACGCAGTATTTT.

This clone is classed as medium-sized. J is TRBJ2-3 and V is TRBV15, with 9 bases fitting TRBD2. V shed 8 bases, J shed 5 bases, and the junction held 8 bases outside the gene matches. This CDR3 has 14 residues. CDR1 and CDR2 (germline): LNHNV, YYDKDF (reference sequence). CDR3 sequence reads: CATSDSGGLDTQYF. The CDR3 nucleotides read TGTGCCACCTCCGATAGCGGGGGTTTAGATACGCAGTATTTT.

The chain uses TRBV5-1 and TRBJ2-5; 13 nucleotides align to TRBD2. Per the germline V gene, CDR1 is SGHRS and CDR2 is YFSETQ. The CDR3 has 17 amino acids. The V gene end was trimmed by 6 bases and the J gene end by 4 bases; junction bases not matched to a gene: 12. Here the CDR3 reads CASTTGTSGVYVETQYF. The CDR3 DNA follows: TGCGCCAGCACTACTGGGACTAGCGGGGTCTACGTAGAGACCCAGTACTTC.

The chain employs TRBV7-2 and TRBJ2-3; TRBD1 is a possible D gene (6 bases). V lost 5 bases to trimming and J lost 2 bases, with 14 bases between them. The CDR3 is made up of 15 amino acids. Germline CDR1 is SGHTA and CDR2 is FQGNSA. The CDR3 sequence is CASSLQGGSTDTQYF. CDR3 nucleotide sequence: TGTGCCAGCAGCCTACAGGGCGGGTCCACAGATACGCAGTATTTT.

This clone has more than one count but fewer than ten. This chain links TRBV2 with TRBJ1-1; 7 bases map to TRBD1. V was clipped by 6 bases and J by 13 bases; unmatched bases: 14. Germline V lookup: CDR1 SNHLY, CDR2 FYNNEI. This CDR3 has 13 amino acids. In DNA, the CDR3 is TGTGCCAGCAGAGCCACAGGGGAGACAGCTTTTTTCTTT. Its protein product is CASRATGETAFFF.